A single sample gave rise to the 31 T cell receptor beta chains below, sequenced in a study of identical twins. One entry per CDR3 protein, called by TCRdb with MiXCR from the 5' RACE reads. Of about 240,000 distinct CDR3 sequences listed, 6.5% to 9% are singletons. The sample was also linked to a second study, of yellow fever vaccine responses in identical twins.

Specimen: CD8+ T cells sorted from blood. These receptor sequences come from a woman aged 18-30 years in good health.

This clonotype was seen at least ten times. The chain links TRBV12-3 or TRBV12-4 to TRBJ2-1; D unclear. The CDR3 covers 12 residues. Trimming took 3 bases from V and 10 from J, leaving 10 bases between them. CDR3 sequence reads: CASSFSRWEQFF. CDR3 DNA sequence: TGTGCCAGCAGTTTTTCGCGGTGGGAGCAGTTCTTC.

This clonotype was seen a few times. This sequence joins TRBV20-1 and TRBJ2-5; tentatively, D is TRBD2 (6 bases). The CDR3 covers 17 residues. Germline V gene data show CDR1 as DFQATT and CDR2 as SNEGSKA (reference sequence). V lost 1 base and J 1 base, leaving 19 bases between the germline ends. In DNA, the CDR3 is TGCAGTGCTAGAGGAGGTTCCCCGGAGGGCTTCCAAGAGACCCAGTACTTC. It specifies CSARGGSPEGFQETQYF.

The chain has TRBV14 and TRBJ2-3; D is perhaps TRBD1 (5 bases). Germline assignment: CDR1 SGHDN and CDR2 FVKESK. Trimming pared 4 bases from V and 4 bases from J, leaving 9 bases between. The CDR3 is 13 residues long. As DNA, the CDR3 is TGTGCCAGCAGCCTCCAGGGTGCAGATACGCAGTATTTT. It codes for CASSLQGADTQYF.

In its sample, this clonotype was seen many times. The chain combines TRBV6-2 or TRBV6-3 with TRBJ2-5; TRBD2 agrees at 8 bases. J gave up 5 bases and V 6 bases, and 2 bases lay outside the gene matches. From germline, CDR1 is MNHEY and CDR2 SVGEGT. The CDR3 contains 12 residues. This CDR3 is CASSRGRETQYF. DNA for the CDR3: TGTGCCAGCAGCCGCGGGAGGGAGACCCAGTACTTC.

This clonotype came up a few times. This chain connects TRBV6-6 to TRBJ2-1, with D possibly being TRBD1 or TRBD2 (6 bases each). V was pared by 3 bases and J by 6 bases, with 9 bases between. In germline, CDR1 is MNHNY, CDR2 SVGAGI (reference sequence). The CDR3 has 13 amino acids. The chain's CDR3 is CASSYGGRNEQFF. The CDR3 bases are TGTGCCAGCAGTTATGGGGGGCGCAATGAGCAGTTCTTC.

This rearrangement joins TRBV28 to TRBJ1-4; 9 positions match TRBD1. The CDR3 covers 16 residues. Germline values: CDR1 MDHEN, CDR2 SYDVKM. V was clipped by 3 bases and J by 2 bases; unmatched bases: 4. The CDR3 DNA is TGTGCCAGCAGTTTTGGGGACAGGGATACTAATGAAAAACTGTTTTTT. As protein: CASSFGDRDTNEKLFF.

This clonotype was found a few times. This chain joins TRBV27 and TRBJ2-3; D is unresolved. This CDR3 has 11 residues. V was clipped by 7 bases and J by 0 bases, with 2 bases between them. Per the germline V gene, CDR1 is MNHEY and CDR2 is SMNVEV (reference sequence). This CDR3 is CASTSTDTQYF. CDR3 DNA: TGTGCCAGCACTAGCACAGATACGCAGTATTTT.

The V and J genes are TRBV27 and TRBJ2-7, with 8 bases lining up with TRBD1. Per the germline V gene, CDR1 is MNHEY and CDR2 is SMNVEV (reference sequence). Trimming took 2 bases from V and 2 from J; bases not matched to a gene: 8. This CDR3 region has 16 residues. CDR3 in amino acids: CASSLGPRDRTYEQYF. For the CDR3, the DNA is TGTGCCAGCAGTTTAGGCCCCCGGGACAGGACCTACGAGCAGTACTTC.

This clonotype was counted many times. The rearrangement links TRBV12-3 or TRBV12-4 to TRBJ2-2, with D uncertain. Trimming removed 5 bases at V and 4 bases at J, with 8 bases between. This CDR3 has 13 residues. CDR3 sequence reads: CASSLQVTGELFF. In DNA form, the CDR3 reads TGTGCCAGCAGTCTACAAGTCACCGGGGAGCTGTTTTTT.

The table lists this clonotype with a few counts. This chain uses TRBV7-9 with TRBJ2-2; the D gene is possibly TRBD1 (7 bases). CDR3 length equals 16 residues. CDR1 SEHNR and CDR2 FQNEAQ come from the germline V gene (reference sequence). Trimming shortened V by 5 bases and J by 3 bases, and 16 bases separated the two germline ends. The CDR3 bases are TGTGCCAGCAGCCCGTATCAGGGGGAGGACACCGGGGAGCTGTTTTTT. Encoded protein: CASSPYQGEDTGELFF. The entire variable domain, with the rest obtained from reference TRBV7-9 and TRBJ2-2, is as follows: DTGVSQNPRHKITKRGQNVTFRCDPISEHNRLYWYRQTLGQGPEFLTYFQNEAQLEKSRLLSDRFSAERPKGSFSTLEIQRTEQGDSAMYLCASSPYQGEDTGELFFGEGSRLTVL.

This clonotype was picked up a small number of times. The J gene is TRBJ1-5, the V gene TRBV7-9; 7 bases align to TRBD1. CDR3 length: 17 amino acids. The ends lost 5 bases at V and 0 bases at J; junction bases unmatched: 10. In germline, CDR1 is SEHNR, CDR2 FQNEAQ (reference sequence). CDR3 in DNA: TGTGCCAGCAGCCTCGACAGGGACTTCTATAGCAATCAGCCCCAGCATTTT. It yields the protein CASSLDRDFYSNQPQHF.

The chain has TRBV2 and TRBJ2-3; D is perhaps TRBD1 (5 bases). Per germline, CDR1 SNHLY and CDR2 FYNNEI. The CDR3 sequence is 15 residues long. Trimming shortened V by 2 bases and J by 2 bases, and 11 bases separated the two germline ends. The CDR3 region is CASSERREYTDTQYF. As DNA, the CDR3 is TGTGCCAGCAGTGAACGCAGGGAATACACAGATACGCAGTATTTT.

This clonotype came up many times. The chain employs TRBV7-8 and TRBJ1-5; the D gene is possibly TRBD1 (5 bases). V was pared by 0 bases and J by 8 bases, with 20 bases between. CDR1 is SGHVS, CDR2 FQNEAQ, per germline. The CDR3 loop spans 17 amino acids. The CDR3 DNA follows: TGTGCCAGCAGCTTAGCGGGATGGGGGGGACTCACGGAGCCCCAGCATTTT. Protein product: CASSLAGWGGLTEPQHF.

This clonotype was recorded a few times. The rearrangement links TRBV28 to TRBJ2-2; D not certain. Trimming took 5 bases from V and 1 from J, leaving 20 bases between them. Germline-derived CDR1 and CDR2 are MDHEN and SYDVKM. The CDR3 spans 18 residues. The CDR3: CASSLFTGRWENTGELFF. Written as DNA, the CDR3 is TGTGCCAGCAGTCTCTTTACGGGCCGCTGGGAGAACACCGGGGAGCTGTTTTTT.

The table lists this clonotype with a few counts. This chain uses TRBV27 with TRBJ2-2; 11 bases are shared with TRBD2. J was trimmed by 2 bases and V by 7 bases; bases with no gene match: 6. The CDR3 sequence is 16 residues long. CDR1 is MNHEY, CDR2 SMNVEV, per germline (reference sequence). Here the CDR3 DNA reads TGTGCCAGCACCTCCGGGACTAGCGGTAACACCGGGGAGCTGTTTTTT. It encodes CASTSGTSGNTGELFF.

In nucleotides, the CDR3 is TGTGCCAGCAGGCACCGGGACAGCCATCTTTACGAGCAGTACTTC. It encodes CASRHRDSHLYEQYF. J is TRBJ2-7 and V is TRBV28; 7 bases match TRBD1. Germline trimming cut 6 bases from V and 4 bases from J; bases unmatched to any gene: 12. The CDR3 runs to 15 residues. Germline lookup yields CDR1 MDHEN and CDR2 SYDVKM. Drawing the rest from reference TRBV28 and TRBJ2-7, the complete variable domain is DVKVTQSSRYLVKRTGEKVFLECVQDMDHENMFWYRQDPGLGLRLIYFSYDVKMKEKGDIPEGYSVSREKKERFSLILESASTNQTSMYLCASRHRDSHLYEQYFGPGTRLTVT.

This clonotype was recorded a few times. The chain links TRBV2 to TRBJ2-2, with 11 bases lining up with TRBD2. This CDR3 region has 16 residues. With 5 bases clipped from V and 8 bases from J, the junction kept 10 bases outside the gene matches. Germline CDR1 is SNHLY and CDR2 is FYNNEI. The CDR3, as DNA: TGTGCCAGCAGTCCTTTAGCGGGAGGGCCTTTGGGGGAGCTGTTTTTT. This translates into CASSPLAGGPLGELFF.

There are many counts of this clonotype. V and J are TRBV2 and TRBJ2-3; D unresolved. This CDR3 comprises 15 residues. V was shortened by 7 bases and J by 2 bases, with 16 bases between the two germline ends. Germline V gene data show CDR1 as SNHLY and CDR2 as FYNNEI. For the CDR3, the DNA is TGTGCCAGCACTGTGAAACTCGATATCACAGATACGCAGTATTTT. It yields the protein CASTVKLDITDTQYF.

This clonotype has just a few counts. The J gene is TRBJ2-5, the V gene TRBV12-3 or TRBV12-4; 10 nucleotides align to TRBD1. J lost 5 bases, V lost 0 bases, and 12 bases had no gene match. The CDR3 is 18 residues long. The CDR3 protein is CASSLALDRDRGGETQYF. Here the CDR3 DNA reads TGTGCCAGCAGTTTAGCCTTAGATCGGGACAGGGGAGGGGAGACCCAGTACTTC.

This clonotype was picked up many times. The rearrangement links TRBV11-2 to TRBJ2-1; a possible D gene is TRBD2 (6 bases). Per germline, CDR1 SGHAT and CDR2 FQNNGV. The V gene lost 2 bases and the J gene lost 9 bases, with 8 bases spanning the gap. The CDR3 spans 12 residues. The CDR3 reads CASSLLATEQFF. In nucleotides, the CDR3 is TGTGCCAGCAGCTTACTAGCGACTGAGCAGTTCTTC.

The V call is TRBV7-6, the J call TRBJ1-4; possibly TRBD1 for D (6 bases). Germline V lookup: CDR1 SGHVS, CDR2 FNYEAQ. The length of the CDR3 is 15 residues. Trimming removed 1 base at V and 5 bases at J, with 11 bases between. The CDR3 sequence is CASSLDGQMNEKLFF. For the CDR3, the DNA is TGTGCCAGCAGCTTAGATGGACAGATGAATGAAAAACTGTTTTTT. Drawing the rest from reference TRBV7-6 and TRBJ1-4, the complete variable domain is GAGVSQSPRYKVTKRGQDVALRCDPISGHVSLYWYRQALGQGPEFLTYFNYEAQQDKSGLPNDRFSAERPEGSISTLTIQRTEQRDSAMYRCASSLDGQMNEKLFFGSGTQLSVL.

The genes are TRBV3-1 and TRBJ2-2; a weak D match, TRBD1 (6 bases). CDR3 length equals 17 residues. Per the germline V gene, CDR1 is LGHDT and CDR2 is YNNKEL (reference sequence). With 4 bases removed from V and 0 bases from J, the gap between germline ends came to 15 bases. CDR3 DNA: TGTGCCAGCAGCCCCCTGACCGGGACACCGAACACCGGGGAGCTGTTTTTT. This codes for CASSPLTGTPNTGELFF.

V and J are TRBV7-9 and TRBJ2-3; D may correspond to TRBD1 or TRBD2 (5 bases each). The ends were cut back, 8 bases at V and 4 bases at J, with 10 bases in the middle. The CDR3 is made up of 12 amino acids. Looked up from germline, CDR1 is SEHNR and CDR2 is FQNEAQ (reference sequence). DNA for the CDR3: TGTGCCAGCGATCCGGGGCCAGATACGCAGTATTTT. Translating it yields CASDPGPDTQYF.

This clonotype has just a few counts. The V gene is TRBV9, the J gene TRBJ1-2; D may be TRBD1 (5 bases). CDR3 length: 12 residues. Germline V lookup: CDR1 SGDLS, CDR2 YYNGEE. The V end was cut by 1 base, the J end by 5 bases, with 6 bases between. The CDR3 sequence: CASSVTGYGYTF. Here the CDR3 DNA reads TGTGCCAGCAGCGTAACAGGTTATGGCTACACCTTC.

The chain has TRBV19 and TRBJ1-5; tentatively, D is TRBD1 (5 bases). Trimming pared 3 bases from V and 0 bases from J, leaving 15 bases between. This CDR3 spans 17 amino acids. CDR1 and CDR2 from the germline V gene are LNHDA and SQIVND (reference sequence). CDR3 loop: CASSMGRPEFSNQPQHF. CDR3 DNA sequence: TGTGCCAGTAGTATGGGACGGCCAGAGTTTAGCAATCAGCCCCAGCATTTT.

This clonotype was recorded many times. The chain couples TRBV11-2 to TRBJ2-2; 9 positions agree with TRBD2. Germline CDR1 reads SGHAT; CDR2 reads FQNNGV. V shed 1 base and J 2 bases; nucleotides not matched to a gene: 5. The CDR3 extends over 17 amino acids. CDR3 loop: CASSLGASGANTGELFF. The CDR3 nucleotides are TGTGCCAGCAGCTTAGGGGCTAGCGGGGCCAACACCGGGGAGCTGTTTTTT.

This clonotype was found many times. The rearrangement uses TRBV12-3 or TRBV12-4 and TRBJ1-1, with 8 bases matching TRBD1. With 2 bases clipped from V and 1 base from J, the junction kept 0 bases outside the gene matches. This CDR3 has 14 residues. The CDR3 loop is CASSLTGGNTEAFF. In DNA form, the CDR3 reads TGTGCCAGCAGTTTAACAGGGGGGAACACTGAAGCTTTCTTT.

The table lists this clonotype with many counts. This rearrangement joins TRBV27 to TRBJ2-7; D perhaps matches TRBD2 (6 bases). CDR1 is MNHEY and CDR2 is SMNVEV in the germline V gene (reference sequence). The CDR3 length is 14 residues. Trimming took off 4 bases at V and 0 bases at J, with 10 bases between the two ends. The CDR3 sequence: CASSYRGSSYEQYF. The CDR3 nucleotides are TGTGCCAGCAGTTACCGGGGGAGCTCCTACGAGCAGTACTTC.

The chain employs TRBV2 and TRBJ2-5; 7 bases align to TRBD1. With 4 bases clipped from V and 0 bases from J, the junction kept 5 bases outside the gene matches. Germline CDR1 SNHLY, CDR2 FYNNEI. The CDR3 has 15 residues. This chain's CDR3 is CASSVGTAYQETQYF. CDR3 bases: TGTGCCAGCAGTGTTGGGACAGCTTACCAAGAGACCCAGTACTTC.

This clonotype was detected a few times. The CDR3: CASSTWPSSSYNEQFF. The CDR3, as DNA: TGCGCCAGCAGCACCTGGCCTTCCAGCTCCTACAATGAGCAGTTCTTC. The genes are TRBV5-1 and TRBJ2-1; D remains unclear. This CDR3 contains 16 residues. The V end lost 4 bases, the J end lost 0 bases, and 14 bases lay between the germline ends. Looked up from germline, CDR1 is SGHRS and CDR2 is YFSETQ.

The V and J genes are TRBV24-1 and TRBJ2-2; D gene uncertain. The CDR3 has 13 amino acids. Germline V gene lookup returns CDR1 KGHDR and CDR2 SFDVKD. V gave up 6 bases and J gave up 4 bases, with 8 bases separating them. The CDR3 region is CATSQVSTGELFF. For the CDR3, the DNA is TGTGCCACCAGTCAGGTATCCACCGGGGAGCTGTTTTTT.